This T cell receptor beta chain was found in a study of cytomegalovirus exposure and HLA in healthy donors. General study points: 150 or so TCR beta chains were listed as cytomegalovirus-associated. Available immune exposure information was restricted to CMV serostatus only. HLA restriction was apparent for most CMV-associated TCR beta chains in a later analysis. More clonal expansion characterized HLA-associated TCR beta chains than equally common others in a later analysis.

As to this clone: Its antigen is currently unknown.

This CDR3 has 15 amino acids. Germline CDR1 is LNHDA and CDR2 is SQIVND (reference sequence). The V end was cut by 7 bases, the J end by 0 bases, with 10 bases between. Researchers ran the PCR with 60 Vbeta and 13 Jbeta primers. The assay was immunoSEQ multiplex PCR, and TCRdb's table has in-frame clones only and misses some. The sample has fewer than 150,000 clones; more than 75% are singletons. The sample consisted of PBMCs. The J gene is TRBJ2-6, the V gene TRBV19, with D perhaps TRBD1 (6 bases). This TCR was sampled from a woman aged 40 to 50 in good health and CMV-seropositive. CDR3 DNA sequence: TGTGCCAGTAAGACAGGCCGCTCTGGGGCCAACGTCCTGACTTTC. Translation: CASKTGRSGANVLTF.